The T cell receptor (beta chain) described here comes from a study of blood T cells in healthy people across ages. It was with a sample-barcoded 5' primer and a J-beta primer mix that a second PCR of about 6 to 11 cycles was run. MiXCR was run by TCRdb on the 5' RACE reads, yielding one entry per CDR3 protein. The sample contains approximately 690,000 distinct CDR3 sequences, around 41% of which appear only once. Study outcomes and limitations: Conclusively comparing naive with antigen-experienced cells was impossible with unsorted PBMCs. Older age coincided with a roughly linear decline in TCR beta diversity per million T cells.

Comments on this clonotype: What it recognizes is unknown.

CDR1 and CDR2 from the germline V gene are MNHNS and SASEGT. The CDR3 consists of 10 residues. V was shortened by 8 bases and J by 7 bases, with 7 bases between the two germline ends. Isolated per sample were at least 6 million PBMCs. This TCR came from a man older than 75 in good health. The gene calls are TRBV6-1 and TRBJ2-3; D gene ambiguous. Sequenced input: blood. The CDR3 spells CASDSYTQYF. CDR3 DNA: TGTGCCAGCGATTCGTATACGCAGTATTTT.